This entry describes one T cell receptor beta chain. Its antigen is currently unknown. A single record per CDR3 protein comes from TCRdb applying MiXCR to the reads. There are fewer than 650,000 distinct CDR3 sequences in the sample; around 40% occur only once, and 48% lies in the top ten. The CDR3 contains 20 residues. Looked up from germline, CDR1 is DFQATT and CDR2 is SNEGSKA (reference sequence). The V and J ends lost 0 bases and 7 bases, in that order; junction bases with no gene match: 24. This sample stems from a study of T cell repertoires in cytomegalovirus infection. Study as a whole: Evidence of both CMV infection and a matching HLA type came from public TCR beta signatures.

Study-wide results and caveats: Individuals carrying CMV plus the relevant HLA were identified by cumulative frequency of public TCR beta families.

The sequence was collected from a human donor in good health (CMV status not recorded). Some clones in this sample may be carry-over from other donors' samples. The source material was cultured PBMCs, sampled from culture after CMV antigen stimulation. This chain links TRBV20-1 with TRBJ2-5; 9 bases align to TRBD2. Written as DNA, the CDR3 is TGCAGTGCTAGAGAGAGGCCGGGACACCGGACTAGCGAGTACCCTGGGACCCAGTACTTC. Protein: CSARERPGHRTSEYPGTQYF.